The present TCR beta chain was sequenced within a study of CD8+ T cells in alopecia areata. Whole-study findings and limits: When scalp samples are sequenced, resident alphabeta T cells of normal skin are also captured.

Germline CDR1 reads SNHLY; CDR2 reads FYNNEI. V shed 1 base and J 3 bases; nucleotides not matched to a gene: 6. The CDR3 extends over 15 amino acids. Note on this clone: The antigen is unknown.

RNA, once extracted, was reverse transcribed into cDNA for use as the sequencing template. Only in-frame clones appear in the TCRdb table, and some are missing; sequencing was by immunoSEQ multiplex PCR. Of approximately 65,000 clones listed, roughly 44% are singletons. V usage is TRBV2 and J usage is TRBJ2-7, with 7 positions matching TRBD2. This clonotype was obtained from a human donor with alopecia areata. Sequencing used CD8+ T cells sorted from blood, obtained at week 0. CDR3 residues: CASSEGRAGNYEQYF. Here the CDR3 DNA reads TGTGCCAGCAGTGAAGGTCGAGCGGGGAACTACGAGCAGTACTTC.